The sequence of this TCR beta chain was determined in a study of blood T cell repertoires in COVID-19 (TCRdb year 2020). Notes on the research overall: The collaborator samples originated in the United States, Italy and Spain and spanned the acute and convalescent phases of COVID-19. The prospective study material was composed of cDNA or gDNA derived from T cells, B-cell-depleted T cells, or PBMCs. Subjects who had been exposed to COVID-19, were actively infected with it, or had recovered from it provided the deeply sampled blood TCRbeta repertoires that made up the dataset. A freely available public database, intended as a resource for researchers studying the immune response to SARS-CoV-2, is where the repertoires were released. Samples came from the ongoing ImmuneRACE study (first 160 participants) plus 1,254 subjects from 6 global collaborators. Sample metadata almost always included a de-identified subject ID, COVID-19 status, age in years and sex. Where HLA class I and class II types were available, the types were taken from metadata supplied by the sample provider, not from assay-based typing.

V trim: 5 bases; J trim: 7 bases; unmatched bases: 10. CDR1 and CDR2 were assigned from the germline V gene as SGDLS and YYNGEE. CDR3 length: 14 amino acids, cysteine to phenylalanine. The read is trimmed to its CDR3 DNA, 42 bases read in frame from base 1. What the authors observed across the whole study: The quantity of clinical and demographic metadata differed by source and by participant and was supplied without curation.

About this clone itself: There is no known antigen for this receptor. The sample holds no much larger clone one base away, and base qualities are not on file.

Participants in the prospective study were aged about 18 to 95 years, lived in over 20 United States geographic areas, and enrolled through a virtual design. Cohort assignment in the prospective study relied on participant-reported clinical history from a screening survey and a study questionnaire. ImmuneRACE Cohort 3 recovered participants were defined by two consecutive negative NP/OP PCR tests, healthcare professional clearance, or symptom resolution. In the prospective study, mobile phlebotomists collected whole blood, serum and a nasopharyngeal or oropharyngeal swab from each participant. Participants in the prospective study had the option to provide additional blood draws and questionnaires over a roughly 2-month period. Prospective study blood samples were shipped either frozen or at room temperature before DNA extraction. TCRbeta CDR3 regions were amplified from genomic DNA by means of the immunoSEQ Assay, a bias-controlled multiplex PCR. The source study handled its data this way. The number of nucleated cells in each sample was estimated by amplification of reference gene primers within the assay. To quantify the absolute abundance of each unique TCRbeta CDR3 rearrangement, sequence reads were collapsed and filtered. For each sample, productive Simpson clonality was calculated by taking the square root of Simpson's diversity index across productive rearrangements. This is the immuneACCESS table as TCRdb keeps it, with only in-frame sequences that have V and J called. A part of the clones is gone; compared with another copy, unresolved V genes explain less than half, and the rest is unexplained. The DNA gave D and trimming, while V, J and clone size come from that table. In all, the sample holds about 310,000 clones, and around nine tenths of those were seen once. The ten largest clones represent 5% to 5.5% of the sample.

The sequence derives from a man aged 60 to 75 who had recovered from COVID-19. The receptor chain draws on TRBV9 and TRBJ2-5; TRBD1 aligns with 8 central bases. Sequences were obtained from PBMCs or T cells enriched from blood (not recorded which). The DNA sequence is TGTGCCAGCAGTGGTACTCTCGGGACAGGGACCCAGTACTTC. Its product reads: CASSGTLGTGTQYF.